One sample yielded the 23 T cell receptor beta chains listed below, sequenced in a study of T cell responses to AZD1222 COVID-19 vaccine. TCRdb's copy holds only in-frame clones and misses some; the assay was immunoSEQ multiplex PCR. The data hold about 120,000 clones, with 90% observed a single time. The sample in question was peripheral blood, obtained on day 0 of MenACWY control vaccination. All receptors come from an adult in good health.

The gene calls are TRBV7-9 and TRBJ2-1, with D hard to call. Germline V gene lookup returns CDR1 SEHNR and CDR2 FQNEAQ (reference sequence). With 5 bases removed from V and 8 bases from J, the gap between germline ends came to 10 bases. CDR3 length equals 12 residues. CDR3 bases: TGTGCCAGCAGCCATGCAGTAGATGAGCAGTTCTTC. As protein: CASSHAVDEQFF.

V and J are TRBV2 and TRBJ1-5; D not resolved. V lost 6 bases to trimming and J lost 0 bases, with 3 bases between them. Looked up from germline, CDR1 is SNHLY and CDR2 is FYNNEI. This CDR3 is 12 amino acids long. CDR3 amino acids: CASRFSNQPQHF. In DNA form, the CDR3 reads TGTGCCAGCAGGTTTAGCAATCAGCCCCAGCATTTT.

The chain links TRBV28 to TRBJ2-3; perhaps D is TRBD1 or TRBD2 (6 bases each). Trimming stripped 7 bases from V and 1 base from J, with 15 bases between. In germline, CDR1 is MDHEN, CDR2 SYDVKM. CDR3 size: 15 residues. The DNA of the CDR3 is TGTGCCAGCAACTTCGGGGGCGCCGGCACAGATACGCAGTATTTT. Its protein product is CASNFGGAGTDTQYF. The variable domain in full, completed from reference TRBV28 and TRBJ2-3, reads DVKVTQSSRYLVKRTGEKVFLECVQDMDHENMFWYRQDPGLGLRLIYFSYDVKMKEKGDIPEGYSVSREKKERFSLILESASTNQTSMYLCASNFGGAGTDTQYFGPGTRLTVL.

The chain couples TRBV29-1 to TRBJ1-2; TRBD1 is a possible D gene (5 bases). This CDR3 is 13 amino acids long. Per germline, CDR1 SQVTM and CDR2 ANQGSEA. With 4 bases removed from V and 6 bases from J, the gap between germline ends came to 15 bases. For the CDR3, the DNA is TGCAGCGTTGCAAGGACAAACAACGATGGCTACACCTTC. Amino acid sequence: CSVARTNNDGYTF. Full variable domain (outside the CDR3, taken from reference TRBV29-1 and TRBJ1-2): SAVISQKPSRDICQRGTSLTIQCQVDSQVTMMFWYRQQPGQSLTLIATANQGSEATYESGFVIDKFPISRPNLTFSTLTVSNMSPEDSSIYLCSVARTNNDGYTFGSGTRLTVV.

CDR3 in DNA: TGTGCCAGCAGTTTCTCAGGGTCGGGGGAGACCCAGTACTTC. It translates to CASSFSGSGETQYF. V is TRBV6-5 and J is TRBJ2-5; D may correspond to TRBD1 or TRBD2 (5 bases each). The V end lost 4 bases, the J end lost 5 bases, and 14 bases lay between the germline ends. Germline assignment: CDR1 MNHEY and CDR2 SVGAGI. The CDR3 runs to 14 residues.

V gene TRBV3-1 (or the pseudogene TRBV3-2) combines with J gene TRBJ1-1, with D possibly being TRBD1 (5 bases). Deletions cut 2 bases from V and 1 base from J, with 14 bases between. There are 16 residues in the CDR3. The germline CDR1 and CDR2 sequences are LGHDT and YNNKEL (reference sequence). CDR3 protein: CASSQSKGRGNTEAFF. DNA for the CDR3: TGTGCCAGCAGCCAATCGAAGGGACGTGGGAACACTGAAGCTTTCTTT.

V is TRBV5-4 and J is TRBJ2-7, with 7 positions matching TRBD2. CDR3 length equals 17 residues. Germline V gives CDR1 SGHNT, CDR2 YYREEE (reference sequence). V was pared by 0 bases and J by 7 bases, with 16 bases of the junction left unmatched. Here the CDR3 reads CASSLGGTKGGEDEQYV. The CDR3, as DNA: TGTGCCAGCAGCTTGGGTGGGACGAAGGGAGGGGAAGATGAGCAGTACGTC.

This chain links TRBV27 with TRBJ2-7, with TRBD2 identical over 7 bases. This CDR3 spans 13 amino acids. V shed 9 bases, J shed 3 bases, and the junction held 8 bases outside the gene matches. From germline, CDR1 is MNHEY and CDR2 SMNVEV (reference sequence). Here the CDR3 DNA reads TGTGCCAGTTGGGACTACCAAAGCTACGAGCAGTACTTC. It yields the protein CASWDYQSYEQYF.

The J gene is TRBJ1-2, the V gene TRBV11-2; 12 nucleotides align to TRBD1. Germline-derived CDR1 and CDR2 are SGHAT and FQNNGV. Losses at the gene ends were 1 base for V and 8 bases for J; bases not matched to a gene: 11. The CDR3 is 17 amino acids. Written as DNA, the CDR3 is TGTGCCAGCAGCTTAGTAGGGACAGGGGGCCAAGTTGGAGGCTACACCTTC. Amino acid sequence: CASSLVGTGGQVGGYTF.

J is TRBJ2-1 and V is TRBV18, with TRBD2 matching over 8 bases. Germline assignment: CDR1 KGHSH and CDR2 LQKENI. This CDR3 is built from 15 residues. Unmatched junction bases numbered 6, after V lost 3 bases and J lost 5 bases. The CDR3 coding sequence is TGTGCCAGCTCACCGACGGGGGGGGGAAACAATGAGCAGTTCTTC. Its protein product is CASSPTGGGNNEQFF. The full variable domain, rest sourced from reference TRBV18 and TRBJ2-1, is NAGVMQNPRHLVRRRGQEARLRCSPMKGHSHVYWYRQLPEEGLKFMVYLQKENIIDESGMPKERFSAEFPKEGPSILRIQQVVRGDSAAYFCASSPTGGGNNEQFFGPGTRLTVL.

This chain connects TRBV18 to TRBJ2-5; D unclear. The CDR3 covers 13 residues. Germline lookup yields CDR1 KGHSH and CDR2 LQKENI. V shed 6 bases and J shed 5 bases, with 13 bases lying between them. The CDR3: CASSRNAQETQYF. CDR3 DNA: TGTGCCAGCTCTAGGAACGCACAGGAGACCCAGTACTTC. Complete variable domain (other parts from reference TRBV18 and TRBJ2-5): NAGVMQNPRHLVRRRGQEARLRCSPMKGHSHVYWYRQLPEEGLKFMVYLQKENIIDESGMPKERFSAEFPKEGPSILRIQQVVRGDSAAYFCASSRNAQETQYFGPGTRLLVL.

The genes are TRBV2 and TRBJ1-3; no clear D. Trimming took 0 bases from V and 0 from J, leaving 9 bases between them. The CDR3 is made up of 16 amino acids. Germline assignment: CDR1 SNHLY and CDR2 FYNNEI. Written as DNA, the CDR3 is TGTGCCAGCAGTGAAGCGCTCCGAGGCTCTGGAAACACCATATATTTT. Translating gives CASSEALRGSGNTIYF.

The chain joins TRBV7-2 to TRBJ2-1, with 10 bases aligning to TRBD2. The CDR3 is 15 residues long. Germline V gives CDR1 SGHTA, CDR2 FQGNSA. Germline trimming cut 8 bases from V and 8 bases from J; bases unmatched to any gene: 12. The CDR3 loop reads CASGGRASGSYEQFF. CDR3 in DNA: TGTGCCAGCGGCGGGAGGGCTAGCGGGAGTTATGAGCAGTTCTTC. Full variable domain (outside the CDR3, taken from reference TRBV7-2 and TRBJ2-1): GAGVSQSPSNKVTEKGKDVELRCDPISGHTALYWYRQSLGQGLEFLIYFQGNSAPDKSGLPSDRFSAERTGGSVSTLTIQRTQQEDSAVYLCASGGRASGSYEQFFGPGTRLTVL.

The V gene is TRBV4-2, the J gene TRBJ2-1, with 9 bases fitting TRBD2. The CDR3 spans 15 residues. The germline V gene encodes CDR1 LGHNA and CDR2 YNFKEQ. The ends lost 2 bases at V and 7 bases at J; junction bases unmatched: 6. The CDR3, as DNA: TGTGCCAGCAGCCAACGACTAGCGGATTCAAATGAGCAGTTCTTC. This sequence encodes CASSQRLADSNEQFF.

V and J are TRBV29-1 and TRBJ1-1; D is ambiguous. CDR3 length equals 11 residues. Germline lookup yields CDR1 SQVTM and CDR2 ANQGSEA. Deletions cut 4 bases from V and 1 base from J, with 4 bases between. The CDR3, as DNA: TGCAGCGTTGGACAGAACACTGAAGCTTTCTTT. It specifies CSVGQNTEAFF. Using reference TRBV29-1 and TRBJ1-1 for the parts outside the CDR3, the full variable domain is SAVISQKPSRDICQRGTSLTIQCQVDSQVTMMFWYRQQPGQSLTLIATANQGSEATYESGFVIDKFPISRPNLTFSTLTVSNMSPEDSSIYLCSVGQNTEAFFGQGTRLTVV.

This clone came up a few times. The gene calls are TRBV19 and TRBJ2-7, with a possible D match to TRBD2 (5 bases). This CDR3 spans 15 amino acids. With 3 bases removed from V and 1 base from J, the gap between germline ends came to 13 bases. Germline assignment: CDR1 LNHDA and CDR2 SQIVND (reference sequence). Here the CDR3 reads CASSIETTGSYEQYF. CDR3 nucleotides: TGTGCCAGTAGTATTGAGACAACGGGATCCTACGAGCAGTACTTC. Supplemented by reference TRBV19 and TRBJ2-7, the full variable domain reads DGGITQSPKYLFRKEGQNVTLSCEQNLNHDAMYWYRQDPGQGLRLIYYSQIVNDFQKGDIAEGYSVSREKKESFPLTVTSAQKNPTAFYLCASSIETTGSYEQYFGPGTRLTVT.

The V call is TRBV3-1 (or the pseudogene TRBV3-2), the J call TRBJ1-4; D is unclear. Trimming left V 4 bases short and J 3 bases short, with 6 bases between. This CDR3 contains 13 residues. Germline V gives CDR1 LGHDT, CDR2 YNNKEL (reference sequence). CDR3 residues: CASSRGPNEKLFF. For the CDR3, the DNA is TGTGCCAGCAGCCGGGGTCCTAATGAAAAACTGTTTTTT.

In this sample, this clone turned up once. The V gene is TRBV19, the J gene TRBJ2-5, with 10 bases that match TRBD2. Germline-derived CDR1 and CDR2 are LNHDA and SQIVND (reference sequence). This CDR3 has 13 residues. Germline trimming cut 10 bases from V and 5 bases from J; bases unmatched to any gene: 7. CDR3 coding DNA: TGTGCCACCGGGACTAGCGCTGGGGAGACCCAGTACTTC. It translates to CATGTSAGETQYF.

This clone was seen a few times. The chain combines TRBV7-9 with TRBJ1-4; 9 bases match TRBD1. The trim removed 3 bases at V and 8 bases at J, leaving 7 bases unmatched. The CDR3 has 15 residues. Germline V gene data show CDR1 as SEHNR and CDR2 as FQNEAQ (reference sequence). The CDR3 nucleotides read TGTGCCAGCAGCTTCCTACAGGGGGCCGGAGAAAAACTGTTTTTT. This codes for CASSFLQGAGEKLFF.

The chain carries TRBV19 and TRBJ2-7; 8 bases line up with TRBD2. This CDR3 is built from 14 residues. Germline loops: CDR1 LNHDA, CDR2 SQIVND (reference sequence). V lost 4 bases, J lost 3 bases, and 5 bases stayed unmatched. DNA of the CDR3: TGTGCCAGTAGTACGTTTGCGGGAGGCTACGAGCAGTACTTC. It specifies CASSTFAGGYEQYF.

This clone came up once. The CDR3 DNA reads as TGTGCCAGCAGCCCCCAAGGGATGATTTTGAAGACCCAGTACTTC. Translation gives CASSPQGMILKTQYF. The rearrangement links TRBV7-9 to TRBJ2-5; D is ambiguous. Trimming pared 5 bases from V and 6 bases from J, leaving 19 bases between. Germline lookup yields CDR1 SEHNR and CDR2 FQNEAQ (reference sequence). This CDR3 region has 15 residues.

The table lists this clone with a count of one. The junction differs from germline at one of its ends, possibly a read error. The chain has TRBV11-2 and TRBJ2-2; 10 bases align to TRBD1. The V gene's germline CDR1 is SGHAT and CDR2 FQNNGV. The length of the CDR3 is 16 residues. CDR3 DNA: TGTGCCAGCAGTTTAGACAGGGGGCTCTCATCCGGGGAGCTGTTTTTT. It specifies CASSLDRGLSSGELFF.

The chain is built from TRBV28 and TRBJ1-6; D unclear. CDR3 size: 15 residues. The germline gives CDR1 MDHEN, CDR2 SYDVKM. Trimming removed 2 bases at V and 5 bases at J, with 10 bases between. The CDR3, as DNA: TGTGCCAGCAGTTTAATCGGACCTAATAATTCACCCCTCCACTTT. This translates into CASSLIGPNNSPLHF.